This TCR beta chain originates from a study of blood T cells in healthy people across ages. Study background: Template switching caught about one barcoded beta molecule for each two T cells. General study results and limits: Measured against age, TCR beta diversity per million T cells decreased in a roughly linear manner.

Trimming removed 7 bases from V and 0 bases from J, with 10 bases in between. This CDR3 contains 13 residues. Germline CDR1 is SQVTM and CDR2 is ANQGSEA. Approximately 9.1 milliliters was the volume of peripheral blood drawn from each donor. Primers used in a second PCR of roughly 6 to 11 cycles were a sample-barcoded 5' primer and a J-beta primer mix. TCRdb reprocessed the 5' RACE reads via MiXCR and lists one record per CDR3 protein. The sample yields more than 650,000 distinct CDR3 sequences, about 24% seen once. This clonotype was observed a few times. Its antigen is undetermined. The sample comprised blood. This rearrangement joins TRBV29-1 to TRBJ2-1; D is ambiguous. The clonotype originates from a man between 65 and 85 years old in good health. CDR3 DNA sequence: TGCAGCGGTGCTTTAGCCTCCTACAATGAGCAGTTCTTC. Protein: CSGALASYNEQFF.